Following are 27 T cell receptor beta chains from one sample sequenced in a study of cytomegalovirus exposure and HLA in healthy donors. Use of 60 Vbeta and 13 Jbeta primers characterized the PCR. TCRdb keeps only in-frame clones here, not all; method: immunoSEQ multiplex PCR. The data contain roughly 130,000 clones, 74% of them singletons. Sequenced sample: PBMCs. All receptors come from a woman aged 50 to 60 in good health and CMV-seropositive.

This chain links TRBV11-3 with TRBJ1-3; 7 bases fit TRBD1. V dropped 7 bases and J dropped 1; count of bases not matched to a gene: 4. There are 14 residues in the CDR3. Germline V CDR1 and CDR2: SGHNT, YENEEA. CDR3 DNA sequence: TGTGCCAGCAAGGGGGACAGTTCTGGAAACACCATATATTTT. This codes for CASKGDSSGNTIYF.

The gene calls are TRBV5-1 and TRBJ2-4; D unresolved. This CDR3 is built from 16 residues. Between the trimmed V and J ends, which lost 4 bases and 1 base, there was a span of 15 bases. CDR1 and CDR2 (germline): SGHRS, YFSETQ. As DNA, the CDR3 is TGCGCCAGCAGCCTGGCAACCTCGGAGGCCAAAAACATTCAGTACTTC. Protein sequence: CASSLATSEAKNIQYF.

The chain uses TRBV2 and TRBJ2-2, with D hard to call. The CDR3 has 14 residues. V was clipped by 3 bases and J by 4 bases, with 9 bases between them. Germline CDR1 reads SNHLY; CDR2 reads FYNNEI. The CDR3 is CASSEALSTGELFF. In DNA, the CDR3 is TGTGCCAGCAGTGAGGCCCTCTCCACCGGGGAGCTGTTTTTT. Supplemented by reference TRBV2 and TRBJ2-2, the full variable domain reads EPEVTQTPSHQVTQMGQEVILRCVPISNHLYFYWYRQILGQKVEFLVSFYNNEISEKSEIFDDQFSVERPDGSNFTLKIRSTKLEDSAMYFCASSEALSTGELFFGEGSRLTVL.

The chain links TRBV19 to TRBJ1-6; tentative D call: TRBD1 (5 bases). The CDR3 totals 16 residues. In germline, CDR1 is LNHDA, CDR2 SQIVND (reference sequence). Between the trimmed V and J ends, which lost 3 bases and 7 bases, there was a span of 16 bases. The CDR3 nucleotides are TGTGCCAGTAGTATCCGTGTAGGGTCAGGGAATTCACCCCTCCACTTT. It codes for CASSIRVGSGNSPLHF. Using reference TRBV19 and TRBJ1-6 for the parts outside the CDR3, the full variable domain is DGGITQSPKYLFRKEGQNVTLSCEQNLNHDAMYWYRQDPGQGLRLIYYSQIVNDFQKGDIAEGYSVSREKKESFPLTVTSAQKNPTAFYLCASSIRVGSGNSPLHFGNGTRLTVT.

Concerning this clone: The junction does not match germline at one end; this may be a read error. The rearrangement uses TRBV5-6 and TRBJ2-3; 7 bases fit TRBD2. Germline V gene sequence: CDR1 SGHDT, CDR2 YYEEEE. The CDR3 has 13 residues. The CDR3 DNA sequence: TGTGCCAGCAGCTTTGACAGCGGGGCCGCCACCGATTTT. Amino acids: CASSFDSGAATDF.

This chain links TRBV14 with TRBJ1-1; no firm D call. Germline values: CDR1 SGHDN, CDR2 FVKESK. Between the trimmed V and J ends, which lost 6 bases and 5 bases, there was a span of 13 bases. This CDR3 contains 13 residues. The CDR3 reads CASSRLIGTEAFF. The CDR3 nucleotides read TGTGCCAGCAGTCGACTGATCGGGACTGAAGCTTTCTTT.

This rearrangement joins TRBV27 to TRBJ1-5, with D hard to call. The V gene lost 6 bases and the J gene lost 6 bases, with 18 bases spanning the gap. CDR3 length: 15 amino acids. Looked up from germline, CDR1 is MNHEY and CDR2 is SMNVEV (reference sequence). CDR3 DNA: TGTGCCAGCAGAAAGCTGGTCGGTCCTGGTCAGCCCCAGCATTTT. Its translation is CASRKLVGPGQPQHF.

This sequence joins TRBV7-8 and TRBJ2-7; D unclear. Germline CDR1 reads SGHVS; CDR2 reads FQNEAQ. The length of the CDR3 is 12 residues. Trimming removed 0 bases at V and 4 bases at J, with 4 bases between. DNA of the CDR3: TGTGCCAGCAGCTTAGCGCTATACGAGCAGTACTTC. It is translated as CASSLALYEQYF.

The rearrangement uses TRBV9 and TRBJ1-3, with D unclear. Germline values: CDR1 SGDLS, CDR2 YYNGEE. The V and J ends lost 0 bases and 3 bases respectively, with 13 bases between them. There are 16 residues in the CDR3. CDR3 bases: TGTGCCAGCAGCGTAGAATCTAACTACCTTGGAAACACCATATATTTT. This translates into CASSVESNYLGNTIYF.

This chain connects TRBV10-3 to TRBJ2-4, with D possibly matching TRBD2 (6 bases). Trimming removed 2 bases from V and 5 bases from J, with 10 bases in between. This CDR3 spans 14 amino acids. Germline loops: CDR1 ENHRY, CDR2 SYGVKD. The CDR3 DNA reads as TGTGCCATCAGTGAGCCGGGGACTGAAAACATTCAGTACTTC. Translating it yields CAISEPGTENIQYF.

V gene TRBV13 combines with J gene TRBJ2-3, with D perhaps matching TRBD2 (6 bases). Germline V CDR1 and CDR2: PRHDT, FYEKMQ (reference sequence). The CDR3 runs 15 residues. V lost 4 bases and J lost 3, with 14 bases in between. CDR3 DNA: TGTGCCAGCAGCTGGGTGGACGGGGGAACAGATACGCAGTATTTT. As protein: CASSWVDGGTDTQYF.

The chain links TRBV5-1 to TRBJ2-3; the D is unclear. CDR1 SGHRS and CDR2 YFSETQ come from the germline V gene. Between the trimmed V and J ends, which lost 0 bases and 2 bases, there was a span of 7 bases. This CDR3 is built from 14 residues. The CDR3 region has the DNA TGCGCCAGCAGCTTGGGCGGCTACACAGATACGCAGTATTTT. Translated, it gives CASSLGGYTDTQYF.

The chain recombines TRBV5-1 with TRBJ2-1, with TRBD1 matching over 7 bases. V dropped 4 bases and J dropped 2; count of bases not matched to a gene: 6. The CDR3 spans 15 residues. The germline CDR1 and CDR2 sequences are SGHRS and YFSETQ. CDR3 DNA sequence: TGCGCCAGCAGCATAGACAGGGTGGCCTACAATGAGCAGTTCTTC. Protein: CASSIDRVAYNEQFF.

V is TRBV7-2 and J is TRBJ2-3, with a tentative D call TRBD2 (6 bases). V gave up 3 bases and J gave up 5 bases, with 15 bases separating them. CDR3 size: 15 residues. Germline loops: CDR1 SGHTA, CDR2 FQGNSA. CDR3 in amino acids: CASSFWRAGGDTQYF. The CDR3 nucleotides read TGTGCCAGCAGCTTTTGGCGGGCCGGGGGAGATACGCAGTATTTT.

In this sample, this clone turned up a few times. The V gene is TRBV5-4, the J gene TRBJ1-6; D perhaps matches TRBD1 (5 bases). CDR3 length equals 12 residues. The germline CDR1 and CDR2 sequences are SGHNT and YYREEE (reference sequence). Trimming left V 9 bases short and J 6 bases short, with 10 bases between. CDR3 DNA sequence: TGTGCCATCGCGGGGACTAATTCACCCCTCCACTTT. Translating it yields CAIAGTNSPLHF.

The chain uses TRBV5-4 and TRBJ1-5; a weak D match, TRBD1 (5 bases). Between the trimmed V and J ends, which lost 2 bases and 2 bases, there was a span of 8 bases. The CDR3 has 14 residues. Germline V gene data show CDR1 as SGHNT and CDR2 as YYREEE (reference sequence). The CDR3 loop reads CASSLAGRNQPQHF. CDR3 nucleotides: TGTGCCAGCAGCTTAGCAGGGCGCAATCAGCCCCAGCATTTT.

The chain employs TRBV9 and TRBJ1-1, with D possibly TRBD1 on 5 matching bases. CDR3 length: 15 amino acids. V lost 4 bases and J 1 base, leaving 14 bases between the germline ends. Germline CDR1 and CDR2: SGDLS and YYNGEE. Here the CDR3 reads CASSPNGGKNTEAFF. In nucleotides, the CDR3 is TGTGCCAGCAGCCCCAACGGGGGGAAGAACACTGAAGCTTTCTTT. Full variable domain (remainder filled in from reference TRBV9 and TRBJ1-1): DSGVTQTPKHLITATGQRVTLRCSPRSGDLSVYWYQQSLDQGLQFLIQYYNGEERAKGNILERFSAQQFPDLHSELNLSSLELGDSALYFCASSPNGGKNTEAFFGQGTRLTVV.

This chain joins TRBV10-2 and TRBJ2-5, with 8 bases fitting TRBD1. The CDR3 runs to 14 residues. V lost 3 bases to trimming and J lost 4 bases; unmatched junction nucleotides: 4. Germline CDR1 and CDR2: WSHSY and SAAADI. The CDR3 here is CASSDRGRPETQYF. The CDR3 DNA sequence: TGCGCCAGCAGTGACAGGGGGCGACCAGAGACCCAGTACTTC.

This chain connects TRBV5-1 to TRBJ2-5; 9 positions agree with TRBD2. With V trimmed by 4 bases and J by 5 bases, 6 bases remained unmatched. This CDR3 spans 14 amino acids. From germline, CDR1 is SGHRS and CDR2 YFSETQ. The CDR3 DNA reads TGCGCCAGCAGCCCGGCGGGGGGGAGGGAGACCCAGTACTTC. Protein sequence: CASSPAGGRETQYF.

V and J are TRBV6-5 and TRBJ2-5, with TRBD2 identical over 10 bases. Germline values: CDR1 MNHEY, CDR2 SVGAGI. Losses at the gene ends were 4 bases for V and 4 bases for J; bases not matched to a gene: 6. There are 15 residues in the CDR3. The CDR3 protein is CASSLGLALRETQYF. The CDR3, as DNA: TGTGCCAGCAGTTTGGGACTAGCGCTGCGAGAGACCCAGTACTTC.

Note on this clone: Mismatch with germline at one junction end may stem from a read error. The CDR3 DNA reads as TGTGCCCGCAGCCGGGACGGGACAGGGTTGGCCGGGGAGCTGTTTTTT. Protein sequence: CARSRDGTGLAGELFF. J is TRBJ2-2 and V is TRBV7-2; 9 bases agree with TRBD1. CDR3 length: 16 amino acids. Germline CDR1 is SGHTA and CDR2 is FQGNSA.

This chain joins TRBV6-1 and TRBJ1-3; D is unclear. This CDR3 is built from 15 residues. Trimming left V 4 bases short and J 4 bases short, with 14 bases between. From germline, CDR1 is MNHNS and CDR2 SASEGT. The CDR3 nucleotides read TGTGCCAGCAGTGCGAGAGGAGTTAAAGGAAACACCATATATTTT. It yields the protein CASSARGVKGNTIYF.

The V call is TRBV18, the J call TRBJ2-5; the D gene is possibly TRBD2 (5 bases). The CDR3 runs 14 residues. V was trimmed by 1 base and J by 3 bases, leaving 9 bases between them. Germline lookup yields CDR1 KGHSH and CDR2 LQKENI. This CDR3 reads CASSPRRNEETQYF. As DNA, the CDR3 is TGTGCCAGCTCACCACGGAGGAATGAAGAGACCCAGTACTTC. Together with reference TRBV18 and TRBJ2-5, the CDR3 gives the full variable domain: NAGVMQNPRHLVRRRGQEARLRCSPMKGHSHVYWYRQLPEEGLKFMVYLQKENIIDESGMPKERFSAEFPKEGPSILRIQQVVRGDSAAYFCASSPRRNEETQYFGPGTRLLVL.

This sequence joins TRBV4-3 and TRBJ1-6; D possibly corresponds to TRBD1 (6 bases). V gave up 1 base and J gave up 7 bases, with 11 bases separating them. This CDR3 spans 15 amino acids. Germline V gene data show CDR1 as LGHNA and CDR2 as YSLEER. The CDR3 here is CASSQGTTGNSPLHF. DNA for the CDR3: TGCGCCAGCAGCCAAGGGACCACAGGGAATTCACCCCTCCACTTT.

The V and J genes are TRBV5-1 and TRBJ1-1; the D is unclear. The CDR3 length is 16 residues. Trimming stripped 0 bases from V and 0 bases from J, with 12 bases between. Germline CDR1 and CDR2: SGHRS and YFSETQ. The chain's CDR3 is CASSLVGGRMNTEAFF. CDR3 bases: TGCGCCAGCAGCTTGGTTGGAGGGCGAATGAACACTGAAGCTTTCTTT.

This rearrangement joins TRBV9 to TRBJ1-1; 9 bases line up with TRBD1. The CDR3 contains 15 residues. Germline loops: CDR1 SGDLS, CDR2 YYNGEE. V gave up 3 bases and J gave up 7 bases; unmatched junction bases: 10. CDR3 coding DNA: TGTGCCAGCAGCGGCCGGACAGGGGAAAATAATGAAGCTTTCTTT. Amino acid sequence: CASSGRTGENNEAFF.

CDR3 sequence (DNA): TGTGCCAGCAGCTTGTGGGGAGGGTGGTACGAGCAGTACTTC. This gives the protein CASSLWGGWYEQYF. This chain joins TRBV5-4 and TRBJ2-7; 7 bases map to TRBD2. Trimming took 1 base from V and 4 from J; bases not matched to a gene: 5. Per the germline V gene, CDR1 is SGHNT and CDR2 is YYREEE (reference sequence). The CDR3 extends over 14 amino acids.